This TCR beta chain was observed in a study of neurological immune-mediated disorders. Points from the study as a whole: The greatest TCR clonal expansion appeared in HTLV-1-associated myelopathy and the smallest, falling below healthy controls, in multiple sclerosis. The expanded clones of different subjects shared no CDR3 amino acid sequences (suggesting private repertoires in all groups).

This clonotype was seen repeatedly, ten times or more. Its specificity is not known. The cDNA was generated through 5'RACE incorporating 10-nucleotide random UMIs. The authors obtained over 200 million TCR-beta sequences from 15-18 subjects per sequencing run. TCRdb re-called the 5' RACE reads through MiXCR, storing one row per CDR3 protein. The sample shows 20,000 or so distinct CDR3 sequences, roughly 14% of them seen only once. This TCR was recovered from a female donor with HTLV-1-associated myelopathy (HAM/TSP). Sequences were obtained from PBMCs.

Written as DNA, the CDR3 is TGCAGTGCCGGGGCCCAAGGACAGGGTTACGAGCAGTACTTC. Translating it yields CSAGAQGQGYEQYF. This chain connects TRBV20-1 to TRBJ2-7; TRBD1 agrees at 8 bases. In germline, CDR1 is DFQATT, CDR2 SNEGSKA (reference sequence). The length of the CDR3 is 14 residues. With V trimmed by 6 bases and J by 4 bases, 11 bases remained unmatched.